This is a list of T cell receptor beta chains from one sample in a study of early T cells in non-severe SARS-CoV-2 infection. TCRdb redid the calling of the 5' RACE reads with MiXCR, one entry per CDR3 protein. The data contain about 69,000 distinct CDR3 sequences, 9.5% to 12% of them seen just once; the ten biggest clones take up about 5.8%. This material consisted of whole blood, taken at baseline. The source is an adult who was a healthcare worker with PCR-confirmed SARS-CoV-2 infection or an uninfected control (not recorded which). CDR3s include the opening cysteine and the closing phenylalanine or tryptophan. The D gene is left open where the match is weak. Expanded clones are given a class, and other clones once, few, many or no size at all.

clone_size,d_call,j_call,v_call,cdr3_aa,cdr3_nt
.,.,TRBJ2-3,TRBV7-9,CASSLDTDTQYF,TGTGCCAGCAGCTTAGATACAGATACGCAGTATTTT
many,TRBD1,TRBJ2-5,TRBV29-1,CSVRGTGGSETQYF,TGCAGCGTTAGGGGGACAGGGGGCTCGGAGACCCAGTACTTC
.,.,TRBJ2-2,TRBV7-6,CASSKMNTGELFF,TGTGCCAGCAGCAAGATGAACACCGGGGAGCTGTTTTTT
.,TRBD1,TRBJ2-5,TRBV10-3,CAIGPRTGEETQYF,TGTGCCATCGGACCCCGGACAGGAGAAGAGACCCAGTACTTC
.,TRBD1,TRBJ2-2,TRBV20-1,CSARDRGYSGELFF,TGCAGTGCTAGGGACAGGGGATATTCCGGGGAGCTGTTTTTT
.,.,TRBJ2-3,TRBV29-1,CSVDRASTDTQYF,TGCAGCGTTGACAGGGCAAGCACAGATACGCAGTATTTT
.,.,TRBJ2-2,TRBV6-5,CASSPLSLTGELFF,TGTGCCAGCAGTCCCCTATCCTTAACCGGGGAGCTGTTTTTT
.,.,TRBJ1-4,TRBV11-2,CASSWAGAATNEKLFF,TGTGCCAGCAGCTGGGCAGGGGCTGCAACTAATGAAAAACTGTTTTTT
many,.,TRBJ1-5,TRBV11-2,CASSRGVRNSNQPQHF,TGTGCCAGCAGCCGTGGCGTAAGAAATAGCAATCAGCCCCAGCATTTT
few,.,TRBJ1-1,TRBV11-1,CASSRDLNTEAFF,TGTGCCAGCAGCCGGGACTTGAACACTGAAGCTTTCTTT
.,.,TRBJ2-6,TRBV11-2,CASSFGRRAISGANVLTF,TGTGCCAGCAGCTTCGGTAGAAGGGCGATCTCTGGGGCCAACGTCCTGACTTTC
.,.,TRBJ1-1,TRBV11-1,CASSFARNTEAFF,TGTGCCAGCAGCTTTGCGAGGAACACTGAAGCTTTCTTT
many,.,TRBJ1-4,TRBV2,CASSEREKLFF,TGTGCCAGCAGTGAGCGGGAAAAACTGTTTTTT
many,.,TRBJ1-3,TRBV6-2/TRBV6-3,CASRRDNGSGNTIYF,TGTGCCAGCAGGCGGGACAACGGCTCTGGAAACACCATATATTTT
few,.,TRBJ2-5,TRBV7-9,CASSFSRGNQETQYF,TGTGCCAGCAGCTTTTCTAGAGGGAACCAAGAGACCCAGTACTTC
.,.,TRBJ1-4,TRBV5-1,CASSLDGRFNEKLFF,TGCGCCAGCAGCTTGGACGGTCGCTTTAATGAAAAACTGTTTTTT